This is a list of T cell receptor beta chains from one sample in a study of blood T cell repertoires in COVID-19. TCRdb keeps only in-frame clones here, not all; method: immunoSEQ multiplex PCR. The sample has roughly 150,000 clones, around 88% seen once; the top ten hold roughly a fifth. Sequencing was done on a sample of peripheral blood. The origin of the receptors is a woman aged 65 to 85 who had recovered from COVID-19. The CDR3 runs from the conserved cysteine through the conserved F or W. A D gene is named only where the DNA matches it firmly. Only part of the rows carry a size: once, few, many, or a class if the clone is expanded.

j_call | d_call | v_call | clone_size | cdr3_nt | cdr3_aa
TRBJ1-4 | TRBD1 | TRBV19 | once | TGTGCCAGTAACGCCGTGGGACAGCGATTAATAACAACTAATGAAAAACTGTTTTTT | CASNAVGQRLITTNEKLFF
TRBJ1-1 | . | TRBV12-3/TRBV12-4 | . | TGTGCCAGCAGTTTGGAGAGGAGCACTGAAGCTTTCTTT | CASSLERSTEAFF
TRBJ2-7 | TRBD2 | TRBV9 | few | TGTGCCAGCAGCCCGAGTGGTCTGGGGGGGGAGCAGTACTTC | CASSPSGLGGEQYF
TRBJ1-1 | . | TRBV3-1/TRBV3-2 | . | TGTGCCAGCAGCCAGCGTGACTCTAACACTGAAGCTTTCTTT | CASSQRDSNTEAFF
TRBJ2-1 | . | TRBV5-6 | . | TGTGCCAGCAGCGGGACTGCCTGGAATGAGCAGTTCTTC | CASSGTAWNEQFF
TRBJ2-3 | . | TRBV9 | . | TGTGCCAGCAGCGCCTACCACACAGATACGCAGTATTTT | CASSAYHTDTQYF
TRBJ1-4 | TRBD1 | TRBV11-2 | few | TGTGCCAGCAGCGGCCTCCAACAGGGGAGACGAGAAAAACTGTTTTTT | CASSGLQQGRREKLFF
TRBJ1-1 | TRBD1 | TRBV27 | . | TGTGCCAGCAGTTTGGCCCGCGGACAGGGGGAAGCTTTCTTT | CASSLARGQGEAFF
TRBJ2-2 | . | TRBV6-1 | . | TGTGCCAGCAGTGAACTTGGCCCGGAGGCCGGGGAGCTGTTTTTT | CASSELGPEAGELFF
TRBJ2-7 | TRBD1 | TRBV18 | few | TGTGCCAGCTCCCCCAGGACAGGGGACGAGCAGTACTTC | CASSPRTGDEQYF
TRBJ2-7 | . | TRBV15 | once | TGTGCCACCAGCAGAGATGCCGCAGGGGACATAAAGTACTTC | CATSRDAAGDIKYF
TRBJ2-5 | TRBD2 | TRBV18 | . | TGTGCCAGCTCCATTGCCGGCGGGAGAGGGGAGACCCAGTACTTC | CASSIAGGRGETQYF
TRBJ1-5 | TRBD1 | TRBV5-1 | . | TGCGCCAGCAGCTTGGGGGGGACAGAGCCTAGCAATCAGCCCCAGCATTTT | CASSLGGTEPSNQPQHF
TRBJ2-5 | . | TRBV7-6 | . | TGTGCCAGCAGCCCAGTACGGGATGGCCAGTACTTC | CASSPVRDGQYF
TRBJ1-2 | TRBD1 | TRBV12-5 | . | TGTGCTAGTGGTCCGGGGTCTCAGGGGGCCTATGGCTACACCTTC | CASGPGSQGAYGYTF
TRBJ2-3 | . | TRBV10-3 | . | TGTGCCATCGGGGCGGGGGCGGATACGCAGTATTTT | CAIGAGADTQYF
TRBJ1-2 | TRBD1 | TRBV20-1 | . | TGCAGTGCTAGTCGGCAGGGGGCTAGGTATGGCTACACCTTC | CSASRQGARYGYTF
TRBJ2-7 | TRBD1 | TRBV9 | . | TGTGCCAGCAGCGCCCCGGGACAGGGGGCATTGCAGTACTTC | CASSAPGQGALQYF
TRBJ2-6 | . | TRBV7-2 | . | TGTGCCAGCAGCTTAGTGAGCTCTGGGGCCAACGTCCTGACTTTC | CASSLVSSGANVLTF